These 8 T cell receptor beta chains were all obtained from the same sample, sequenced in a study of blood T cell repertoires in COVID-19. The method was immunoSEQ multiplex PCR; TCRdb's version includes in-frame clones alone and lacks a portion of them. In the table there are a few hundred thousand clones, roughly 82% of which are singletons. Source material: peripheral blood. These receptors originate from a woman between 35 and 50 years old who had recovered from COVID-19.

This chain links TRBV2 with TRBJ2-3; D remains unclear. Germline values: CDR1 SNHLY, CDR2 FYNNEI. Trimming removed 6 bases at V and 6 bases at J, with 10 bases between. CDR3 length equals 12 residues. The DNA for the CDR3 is TGTGCCAGCAGCCGGTCTTTGGATACGCAGTATTTT. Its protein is CASSRSLDTQYF.

The CDR3 bases are TGTGCCAGCAGCGCACTAGCGGGGTGGAGGGAGACCCAGTACTTC. It translates to CASSALAGWRETQYF. The chain recombines TRBV6-5 with TRBJ2-5; TRBD2 matches at 10 bases. CDR3 length: 15 amino acids. Germline CDR1 reads MNHEY; CDR2 reads SVGAGI. V lost 6 bases and J lost 5; bases outside the gene matches: 9.

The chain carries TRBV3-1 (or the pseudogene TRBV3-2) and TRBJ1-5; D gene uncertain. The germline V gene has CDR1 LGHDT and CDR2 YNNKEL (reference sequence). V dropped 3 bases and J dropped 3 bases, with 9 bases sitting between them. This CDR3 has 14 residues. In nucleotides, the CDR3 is TGTGCCAGCAGCCACGGCGGCTACAATCAGCCCCAGCATTTT. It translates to CASSHGGYNQPQHF.

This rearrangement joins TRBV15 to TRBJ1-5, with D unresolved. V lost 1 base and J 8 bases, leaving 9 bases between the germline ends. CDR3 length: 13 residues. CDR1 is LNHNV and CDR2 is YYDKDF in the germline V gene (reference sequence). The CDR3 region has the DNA TGTGCCACCAGCAGAGTCGTACCAGAGCCCCAGCATTTT. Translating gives CATSRVVPEPQHF.

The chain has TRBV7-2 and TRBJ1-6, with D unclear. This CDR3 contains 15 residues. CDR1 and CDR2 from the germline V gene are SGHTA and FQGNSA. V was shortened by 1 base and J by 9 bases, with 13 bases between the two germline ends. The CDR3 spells CASSLVSSRTSPLHF. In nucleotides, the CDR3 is TGTGCCAGCAGCTTAGTGTCCAGTCGTACTTCACCCCTCCACTTT.

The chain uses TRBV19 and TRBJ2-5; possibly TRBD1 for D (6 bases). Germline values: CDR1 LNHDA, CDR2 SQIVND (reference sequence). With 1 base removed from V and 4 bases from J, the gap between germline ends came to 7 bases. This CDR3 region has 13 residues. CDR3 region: CASSIGDTETQYF. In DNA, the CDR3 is TGTGCCAGTAGTATAGGGGACACAGAGACCCAGTACTTC.

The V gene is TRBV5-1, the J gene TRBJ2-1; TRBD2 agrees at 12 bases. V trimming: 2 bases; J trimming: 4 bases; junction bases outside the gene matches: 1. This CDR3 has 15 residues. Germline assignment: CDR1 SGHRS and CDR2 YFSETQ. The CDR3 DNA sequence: TGCGCCAGCAGCTTAACTAGCGGGGGGTACAATGAGCAGTTCTTC. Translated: CASSLTSGGYNEQFF.

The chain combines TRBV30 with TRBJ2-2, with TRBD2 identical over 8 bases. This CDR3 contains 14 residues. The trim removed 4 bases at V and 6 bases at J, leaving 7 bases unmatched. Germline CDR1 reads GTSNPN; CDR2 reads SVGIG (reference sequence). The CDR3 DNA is TGTGCCTGGAAAGGCGGGGGGAGCGCCGGGGAGCTGTTTTTT. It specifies CAWKGGGSAGELFF.